This T cell receptor beta chain was found in a study of T cells after yellow fever vaccination. Of note for this clonotype: Its target is unknown.

TCRdb independently ran MiXCR on the 5' RACE reads; one entry per CDR3 protein. The table lists 300,000 to 400,000 distinct CDR3 sequences, approximately 4% of them singletons, with roughly 26% in the top ten. Broader study findings: After the booster, approximately 96% of CD4 and approximately 87% of CD8 primary-response clones were re-detected.

Germline CDR1 and CDR2: SGHAT and FQNNGV. The CDR3 spans 14 residues. The ends were cut back, 0 bases at V and 5 bases at J, with 11 bases in the middle. The source of this sequence is a man aged 18 to 29 who received the YFV17D yellow fever vaccine. The rearrangement links TRBV11-2 to TRBJ2-7; D gene unclear. Sequencing used PBMCs, obtained 5 days after the yellow fever booster vaccination. CDR3 sequence reads: CASSLDQLVHEQYV. Here the CDR3 DNA reads TGTGCCAGCAGCTTAGATCAGCTAGTGCACGAGCAGTACGTC.